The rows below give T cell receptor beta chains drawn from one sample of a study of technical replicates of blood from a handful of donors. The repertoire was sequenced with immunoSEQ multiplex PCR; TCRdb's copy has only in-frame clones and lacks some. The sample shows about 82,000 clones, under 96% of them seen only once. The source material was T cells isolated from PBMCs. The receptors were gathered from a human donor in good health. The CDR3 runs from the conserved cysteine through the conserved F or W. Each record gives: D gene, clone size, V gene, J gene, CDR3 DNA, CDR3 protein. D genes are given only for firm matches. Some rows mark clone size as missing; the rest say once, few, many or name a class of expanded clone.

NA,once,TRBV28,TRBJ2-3,TGTGCCAGCAGTTCCCGGGATTGGTACACAGATACGCAGTATTTT,CASSSRDWYTDTQYF
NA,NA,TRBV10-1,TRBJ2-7,TGCGCCAGCAGTGTTGGACAGCCCTACGAGCAGTACTTC,CASSVGQPYEQYF
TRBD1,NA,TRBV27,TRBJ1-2,TGTGCCAGCAGTTTGAGGACAGGGTACTATGGCTACACCTTC,CASSLRTGYYGYTF
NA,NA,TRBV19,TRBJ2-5,TGTGCCAGTAGTATAGGGGCAGGGTTAGAAGAGACCCAGTACTTC,CASSIGAGLEETQYF
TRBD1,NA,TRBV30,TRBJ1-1,TGTGCCTGGAGTACAGGGGTGAACACTGAAGCTTTCTTT,CAWSTGVNTEAFF
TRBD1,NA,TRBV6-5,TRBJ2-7,TGTGCCAGCCAAAGGACAGGGCACGAGCAGTACTTC,CASQRTGHEQYF
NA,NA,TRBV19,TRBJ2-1,TGTGCCAGTAGGGCCTCAGGGTTCTCCTACAATGAGCAGTTCTTC,CASRASGFSYNEQFF
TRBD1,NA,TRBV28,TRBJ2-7,TGTGCCAGCAGACAGGGACAGGGGGCTCTCGAGCAGTACTTC,CASRQGQGALEQYF
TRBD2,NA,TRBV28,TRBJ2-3,TGTGCCAGCCCCAAAAATAGCCTAGCGGGGCGACTCGGGAGCACAGATACGCAGTATTTT,CASPKNSLAGRLGSTDTQYF
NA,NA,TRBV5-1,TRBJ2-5,TGCGCCAGCAGCTTGGACTTCGGACTGATTCAAGAGACCCAGTACTTC,CASSLDFGLIQETQYF
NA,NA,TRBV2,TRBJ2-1,TGTGCCAGCATGGCGACTTTCATCCGGAATGAGCAGTTCTTC,CASMATFIRNEQFF
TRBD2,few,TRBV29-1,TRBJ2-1,TGCAGCGTTCCTACTAGCGGATCTTACAATGAGCAGTTCTTC,CSVPTSGSYNEQFF
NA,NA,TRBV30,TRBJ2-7,TGTGCCTGGGCCTGGGGACATTCGAACCACGAGCAGTACTTC,CAWAWGHSNHEQYF
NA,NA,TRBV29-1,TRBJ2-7,TGCAGCGTTATATCCGACGAGCAGTACTTC,CSVISDEQYF
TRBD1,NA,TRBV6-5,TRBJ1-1,TGTGCCAGCATAAGACAGGGGGTGAACACTGAAGCTTTCTTT,CASIRQGVNTEAFF
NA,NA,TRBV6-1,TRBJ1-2,TGTGCCAGCAGTGAAGATAGGGGAATGAGGAATGGCTACACCTTC,CASSEDRGMRNGYTF
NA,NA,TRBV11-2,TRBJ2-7,TGTGCCAGCAGCTCGCGGCAGGGGAACTACGAGCAGTACTTC,CASSSRQGNYEQYF
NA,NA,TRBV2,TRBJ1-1,TGTGCCAGCAGGTATGGACTGAGCATGAACACTGAAGCTTTCTTT,CASRYGLSMNTEAFF